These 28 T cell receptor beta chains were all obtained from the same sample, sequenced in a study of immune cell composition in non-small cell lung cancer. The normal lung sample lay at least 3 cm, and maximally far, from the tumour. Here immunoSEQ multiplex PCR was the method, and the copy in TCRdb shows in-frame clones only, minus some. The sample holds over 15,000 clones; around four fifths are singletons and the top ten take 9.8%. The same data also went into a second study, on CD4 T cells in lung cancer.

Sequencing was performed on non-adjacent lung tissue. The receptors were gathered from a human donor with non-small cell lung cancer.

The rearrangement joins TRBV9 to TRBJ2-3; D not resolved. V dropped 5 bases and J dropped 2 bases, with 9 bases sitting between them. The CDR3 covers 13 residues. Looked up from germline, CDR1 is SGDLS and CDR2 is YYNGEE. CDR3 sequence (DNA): TGTGCCAGCAGGCGGTTAGCCACAGATACGCAGTATTTT. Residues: CASRRLATDTQYF.

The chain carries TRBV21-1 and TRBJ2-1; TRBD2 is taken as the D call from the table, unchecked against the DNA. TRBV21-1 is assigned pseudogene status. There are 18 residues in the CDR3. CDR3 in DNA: TGTGCCAGCAGCAAAGCCACTTCGAGCCTGAGCTCCTACAATGAGCAGTTCTTC. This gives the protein CASSKATSSLSSYNEQFF.

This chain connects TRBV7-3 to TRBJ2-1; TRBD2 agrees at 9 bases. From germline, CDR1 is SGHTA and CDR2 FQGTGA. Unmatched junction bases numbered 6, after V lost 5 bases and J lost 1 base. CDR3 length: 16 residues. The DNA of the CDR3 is TGTGCCAGCAGCGTTGAGACTAGCGGTTCCTACAATGAGCAGTTCTTC. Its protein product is CASSVETSGSYNEQFF.

CDR3 residues: CASSLQAPGSGNTIYF. In nucleotides, the CDR3 is TGTGCCAGCAGCCTACAGGCTCCCGGCTCTGGAAACACCATATATTTT. The rearrangement links TRBV7-3 to TRBJ1-3; tentative D call: TRBD1 (5 bases). The length of the CDR3 is 16 residues. V was clipped by 5 bases and J by 0 bases, with 14 bases between them. Germline lookup yields CDR1 SGHTA and CDR2 FQGTGA.

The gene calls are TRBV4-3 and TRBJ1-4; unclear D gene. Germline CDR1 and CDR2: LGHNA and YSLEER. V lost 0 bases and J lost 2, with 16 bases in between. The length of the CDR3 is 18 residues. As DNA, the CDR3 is TGCGCCAGCAGCCAAGACCCGCGGACGCTAGCGACTAATGAAAAACTGTTTTTT. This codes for CASSQDPRTLATNEKLFF.

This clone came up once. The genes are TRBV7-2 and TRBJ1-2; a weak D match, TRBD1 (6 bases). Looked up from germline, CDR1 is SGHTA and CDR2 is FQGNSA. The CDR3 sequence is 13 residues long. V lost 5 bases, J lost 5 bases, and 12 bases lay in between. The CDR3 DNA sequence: TGTGCCAGCAGCCAAGGACAGCTTTATGGCTACACCTTC. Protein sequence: CASSQGQLYGYTF.

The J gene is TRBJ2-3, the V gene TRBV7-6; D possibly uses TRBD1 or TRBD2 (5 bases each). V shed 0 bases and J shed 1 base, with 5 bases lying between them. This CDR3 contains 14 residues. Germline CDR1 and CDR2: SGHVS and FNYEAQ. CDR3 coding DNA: TGTGCCAGCAGCTTAGCGGGGGGCACAGATACGCAGTATTTT. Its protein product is CASSLAGGTDTQYF.

The CDR3 DNA follows: TGTGCCAGCAGCCCCCTGACTAGCGGGAACTCTTTCAATACGCAGTATTTT. This codes for CASSPLTSGNSFNTQYF. The V and J genes are TRBV7-9 and TRBJ2-3, with 11 positions matching TRBD2. There are 17 residues in the CDR3. The germline CDR1 and CDR2 sequences are SEHNR and FQNEAQ (reference sequence). J lost 7 bases, V lost 5 bases, and 14 bases had no gene match.

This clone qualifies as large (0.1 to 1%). The CDR3 protein is CASSVWTPLMNTEAFF. The CDR3 DNA is TGTGCCAGCAGCGTATGGACCCCCCTTATGAACACTGAAGCTTTCTTT. V and J are TRBV5-5 and TRBJ1-1; unclear D gene. Between the trimmed V and J ends, which lost 4 bases and 0 bases, there was a span of 16 bases. The CDR3 loop spans 16 amino acids. Germline lookup yields CDR1 SGHKS and CDR2 YYEKEE (reference sequence). The variable domain in full, completed from reference TRBV5-5 and TRBJ1-1, reads DAGVTQSPTHLIKTRGQQVTLRCSPISGHKSVSWYQQVLGQGPQFIFQYYEKEERGRGNFPDRFSARQFPNYSSELNVNALLLGDSALYLCASSVWTPLMNTEAFFGQGTRLTVV.

CDR3 nucleotide sequence: TGTGCCAGCAGCCCCAGACAGGCGCGGGAGACCCAGTACTTC. It is translated as CASSPRQARETQYF. The chain has TRBV9 and TRBJ2-5, with D perhaps matching TRBD1 (6 bases). Trimming removed 4 bases at V and 5 bases at J, with 15 bases between. Per germline, CDR1 SGDLS and CDR2 YYNGEE. The CDR3 totals 14 residues.

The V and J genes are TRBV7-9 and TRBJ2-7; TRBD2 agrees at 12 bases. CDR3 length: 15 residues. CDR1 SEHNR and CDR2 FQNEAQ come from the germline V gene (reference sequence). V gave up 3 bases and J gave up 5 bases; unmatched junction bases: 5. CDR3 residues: CASSFPTSGSDEQYF. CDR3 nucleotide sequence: TGTGCCAGCAGCTTCCCGACTAGCGGGAGCGACGAGCAGTACTTC.

CDR3 in amino acids: CASIIGTGLYNEQFF. For the CDR3, the DNA is TGTGCCAGCATCATCGGGACAGGGCTCTACAATGAGCAGTTCTTC. The gene calls are TRBV28 and TRBJ2-1; 9 nucleotides line up with TRBD1. The trim removed 7 bases at V and 3 bases at J, leaving 7 bases unmatched. CDR3 length equals 15 residues. Germline V gives CDR1 MDHEN, CDR2 SYDVKM.

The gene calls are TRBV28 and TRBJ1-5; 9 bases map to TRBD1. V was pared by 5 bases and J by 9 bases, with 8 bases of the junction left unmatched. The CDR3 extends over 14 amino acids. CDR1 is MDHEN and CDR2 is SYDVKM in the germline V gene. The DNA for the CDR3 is TGTGCCAGCAGTACTACAGGGGGCGCAGGGCCCCAGCATTTT. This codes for CASSTTGGAGPQHF.

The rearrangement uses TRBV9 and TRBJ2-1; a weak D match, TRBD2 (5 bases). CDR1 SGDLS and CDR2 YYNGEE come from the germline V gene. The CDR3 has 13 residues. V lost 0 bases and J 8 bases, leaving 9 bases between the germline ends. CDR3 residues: CASSVVPSYEQFF. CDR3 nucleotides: TGTGCCAGCAGCGTAGTACCTAGCTATGAGCAGTTCTTC.

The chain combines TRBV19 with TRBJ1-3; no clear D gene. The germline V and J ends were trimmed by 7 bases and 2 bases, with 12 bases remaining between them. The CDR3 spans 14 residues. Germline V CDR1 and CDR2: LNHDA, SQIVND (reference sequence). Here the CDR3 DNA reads TGTGCCAGTACCCCCCCCGGCGCTGGAAACACCATATATTTT. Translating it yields CASTPPGAGNTIYF.

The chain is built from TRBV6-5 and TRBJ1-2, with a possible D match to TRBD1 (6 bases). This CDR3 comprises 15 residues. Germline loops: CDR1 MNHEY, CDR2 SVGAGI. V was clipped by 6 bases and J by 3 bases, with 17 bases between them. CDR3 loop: CASSRSGQADYGYTF. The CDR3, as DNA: TGTGCCAGCAGCCGATCGGGACAAGCTGACTATGGCTACACCTTC.

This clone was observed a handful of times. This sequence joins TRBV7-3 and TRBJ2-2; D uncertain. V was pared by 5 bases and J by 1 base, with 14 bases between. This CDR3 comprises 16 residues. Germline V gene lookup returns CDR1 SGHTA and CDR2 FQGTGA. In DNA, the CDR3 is TGTGCCAGCAGCACGGGCCCCATCAGGAACACCGGGGAGCTGTTTTTT. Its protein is CASSTGPIRNTGELFF.

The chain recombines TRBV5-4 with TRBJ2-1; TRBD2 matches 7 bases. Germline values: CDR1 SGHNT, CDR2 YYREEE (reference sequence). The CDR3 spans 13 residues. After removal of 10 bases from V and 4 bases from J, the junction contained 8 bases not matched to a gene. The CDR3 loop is CALTDGGYNEQFF. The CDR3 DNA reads TGTGCCCTCACCGACGGGGGGTACAATGAGCAGTTCTTC.

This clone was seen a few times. Written as DNA, the CDR3 is TGTGCCAGCAGCAACGACCTGGGCGCCTCCTCCTATAATTCACCCCTCCACTTT. Residues: CASSNDLGASSYNSPLHF. The gene calls are TRBV7-8 and TRBJ1-6; D call uncertain. The V gene's germline CDR1 is SGHVS and CDR2 FQNEAQ. Trimming cost V 5 bases and J 0 bases, with 17 bases left between them. The CDR3 covers 18 residues. Together with reference TRBV7-8 and TRBJ1-6, the CDR3 gives the full variable domain: GAGVSQSPRYKVAKRGQDVALRCDPISGHVSLFWYQQALGQGPEFLTYFQNEAQLDKSGLPSDRFFAERPEGSVSTLKIQRTQQEDSAVYLCASSNDLGASSYNSPLHFGNGTRLTVT.

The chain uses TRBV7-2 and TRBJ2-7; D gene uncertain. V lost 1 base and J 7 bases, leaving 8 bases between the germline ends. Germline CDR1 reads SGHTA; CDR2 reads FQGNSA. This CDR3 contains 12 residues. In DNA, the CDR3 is TGTGCCAGCAGCTTAGACTTAGCAGAGCAGTACTTC. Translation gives CASSLDLAEQYF.

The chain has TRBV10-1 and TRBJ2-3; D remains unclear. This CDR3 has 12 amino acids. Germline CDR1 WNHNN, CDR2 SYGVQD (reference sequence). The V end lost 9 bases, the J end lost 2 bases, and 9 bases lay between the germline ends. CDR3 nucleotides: TGCGCCAGGCCGGGCTCCACAGATACGCAGTATTTT. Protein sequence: CARPGSTDTQYF.

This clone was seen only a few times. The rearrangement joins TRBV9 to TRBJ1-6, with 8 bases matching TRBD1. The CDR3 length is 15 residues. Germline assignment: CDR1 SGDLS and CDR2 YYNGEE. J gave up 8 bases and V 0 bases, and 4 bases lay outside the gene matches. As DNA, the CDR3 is TGTGCCAGCAGCGTAGAAGGACAGGGCTATTCACCCCTCCACTTT. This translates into CASSVEGQGYSPLHF.

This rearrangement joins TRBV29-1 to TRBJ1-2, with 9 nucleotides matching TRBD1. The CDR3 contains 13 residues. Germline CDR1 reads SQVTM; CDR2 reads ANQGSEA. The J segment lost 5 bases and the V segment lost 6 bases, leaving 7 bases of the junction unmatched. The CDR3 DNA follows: TGCAGCGTGCGACAGGGGGGTTCATATGGCTACACCTTC. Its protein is CSVRQGGSYGYTF.

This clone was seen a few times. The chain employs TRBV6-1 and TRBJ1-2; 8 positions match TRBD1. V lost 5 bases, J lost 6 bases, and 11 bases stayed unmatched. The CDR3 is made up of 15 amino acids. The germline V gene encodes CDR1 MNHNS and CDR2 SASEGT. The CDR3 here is CASSQRTHRGDGYTF. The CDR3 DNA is TGTGCCAGCAGTCAACGGACACACAGGGGGGATGGCTACACCTTC.

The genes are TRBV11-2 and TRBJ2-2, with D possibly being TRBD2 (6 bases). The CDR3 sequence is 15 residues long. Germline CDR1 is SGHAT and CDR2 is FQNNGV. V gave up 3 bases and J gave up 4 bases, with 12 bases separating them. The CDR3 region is CASSFGSGLTGELFF. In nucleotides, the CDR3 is TGTGCCAGCAGCTTCGGTAGCGGCCTCACCGGGGAGCTGTTTTTT.

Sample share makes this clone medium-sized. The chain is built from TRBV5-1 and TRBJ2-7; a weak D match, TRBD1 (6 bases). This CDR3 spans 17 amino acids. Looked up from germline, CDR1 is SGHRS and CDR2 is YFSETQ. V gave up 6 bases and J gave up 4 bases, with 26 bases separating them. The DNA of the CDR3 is TGCGCCAGCAACGCAGGAGAACCCGGGACACTTCTTTACGAGCAGTACTTC. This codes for CASNAGEPGTLLYEQYF.

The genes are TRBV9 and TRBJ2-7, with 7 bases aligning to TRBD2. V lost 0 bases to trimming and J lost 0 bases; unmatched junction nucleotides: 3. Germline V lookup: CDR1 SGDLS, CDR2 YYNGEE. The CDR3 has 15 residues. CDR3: CASSVEAGASYEQYF. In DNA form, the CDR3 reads TGTGCCAGCAGCGTAGAGGCGGGAGCCTCCTACGAGCAGTACTTC.

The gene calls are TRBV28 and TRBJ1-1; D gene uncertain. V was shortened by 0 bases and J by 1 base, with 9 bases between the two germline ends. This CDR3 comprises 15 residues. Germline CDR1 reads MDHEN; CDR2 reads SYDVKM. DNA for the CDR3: TGTGCCAGCAGTTTATGGAACAGTAGGAACACTGAAGCTTTCTTT. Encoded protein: CASSLWNSRNTEAFF.